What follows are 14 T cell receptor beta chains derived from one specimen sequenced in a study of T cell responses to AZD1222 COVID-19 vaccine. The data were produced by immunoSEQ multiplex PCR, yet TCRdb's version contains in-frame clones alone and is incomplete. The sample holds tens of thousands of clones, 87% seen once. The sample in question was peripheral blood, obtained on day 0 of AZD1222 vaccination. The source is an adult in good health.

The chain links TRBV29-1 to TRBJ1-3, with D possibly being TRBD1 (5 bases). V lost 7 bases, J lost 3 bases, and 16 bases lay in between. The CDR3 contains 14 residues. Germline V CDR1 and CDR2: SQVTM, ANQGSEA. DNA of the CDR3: TGCAGCGGTGGGTCCCAGGGAGATGGAAACACCATATATTTT. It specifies CSGGSQGDGNTIYF.

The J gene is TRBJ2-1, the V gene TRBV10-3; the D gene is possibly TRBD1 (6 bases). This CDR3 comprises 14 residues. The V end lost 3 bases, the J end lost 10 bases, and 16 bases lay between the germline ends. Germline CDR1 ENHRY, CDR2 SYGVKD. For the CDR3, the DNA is TGTGCCATCAGTGACCCGCAGGGGTCTAGGGAGCAGTTCTTC. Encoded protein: CAISDPQGSREQFF.

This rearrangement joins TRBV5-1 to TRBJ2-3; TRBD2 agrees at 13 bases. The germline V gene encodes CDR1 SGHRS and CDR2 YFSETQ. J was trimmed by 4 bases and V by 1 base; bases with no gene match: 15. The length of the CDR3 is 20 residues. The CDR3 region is CASSLKPPVLTSGRSDTQYF. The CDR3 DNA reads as TGCGCCAGCAGCTTGAAGCCCCCGGTTCTGACTAGCGGGAGGTCAGATACGCAGTATTTT.

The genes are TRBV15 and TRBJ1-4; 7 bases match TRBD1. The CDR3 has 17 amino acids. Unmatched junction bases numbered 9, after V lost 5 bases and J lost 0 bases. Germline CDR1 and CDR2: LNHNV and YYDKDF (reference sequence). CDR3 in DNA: TGTGCCACCAGCCCTAAGACAGGGTTTGCAACTAATGAAAAACTGTTTTTT. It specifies CATSPKTGFATNEKLFF.

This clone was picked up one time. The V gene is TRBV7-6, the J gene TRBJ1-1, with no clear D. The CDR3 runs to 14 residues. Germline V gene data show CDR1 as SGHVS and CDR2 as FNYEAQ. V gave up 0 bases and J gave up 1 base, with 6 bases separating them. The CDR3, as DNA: TGTGCCAGCAGCTTAGCGCCGGAGAACACTGAAGCTTTCTTT. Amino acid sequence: CASSLAPENTEAFF.

The CDR3 sequence: CASSLRGAHSYEQYF. CDR3 coding DNA: TGTGCCAGCAGCTTAAGAGGGGCCCACTCCTACGAGCAGTACTTC. The chain uses TRBV13 and TRBJ2-7; TRBD1 or TRBD2 may be the D gene (5 bases each). CDR3 size: 15 residues. V was shortened by 2 bases and J by 0 bases, with 11 bases between the two germline ends. Germline-derived CDR1 and CDR2 are PRHDT and FYEKMQ (reference sequence).

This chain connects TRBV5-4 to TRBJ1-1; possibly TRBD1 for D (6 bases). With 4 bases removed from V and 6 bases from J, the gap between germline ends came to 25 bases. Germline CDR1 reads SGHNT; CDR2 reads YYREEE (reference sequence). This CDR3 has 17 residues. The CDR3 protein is CASSPGGGGPGWAEAFF. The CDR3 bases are TGTGCCAGCAGCCCCGGGGGAGGGGGGCCGGGTTGGGCTGAAGCTTTCTTT.

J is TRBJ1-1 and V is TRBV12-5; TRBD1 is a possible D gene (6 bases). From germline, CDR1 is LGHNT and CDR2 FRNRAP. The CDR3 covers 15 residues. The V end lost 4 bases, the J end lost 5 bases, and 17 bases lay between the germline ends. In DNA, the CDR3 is TGTGCTAGTGGTTCCCCACAGGGTCCCAAGACTGAAGCTTTCTTT. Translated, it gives CASGSPQGPKTEAFF. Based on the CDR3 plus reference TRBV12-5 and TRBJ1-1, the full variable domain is DARVTQTPRHKVTEMGQEVTMRCQPILGHNTVFWYRQTMMQGLELLAYFRNRAPLDDSGMPKDRFSAEMPDATLATLKIQPSEPRDSAVYFCASGSPQGPKTEAFFGQGTRLTVV.

CDR3 sequence: CASSLTLATRTSTDTQYF. DNA for the CDR3: TGTGCCAGCAGCCTAACTCTAGCGACACGTACTAGCACAGATACGCAGTATTTT. The chain links TRBV7-2 to TRBJ2-3; D might be TRBD2 (6 bases). CDR1 is SGHTA, CDR2 FQGNSA, per germline. The CDR3 runs to 18 residues. V shed 5 bases and J shed 0 bases, with 21 bases lying between them.

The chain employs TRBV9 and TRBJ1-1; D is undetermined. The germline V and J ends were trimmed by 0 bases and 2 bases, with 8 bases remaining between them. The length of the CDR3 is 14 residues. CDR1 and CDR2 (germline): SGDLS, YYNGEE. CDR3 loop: CASSVDPDNTEAFF. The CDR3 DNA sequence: TGTGCCAGCAGCGTAGATCCGGATAACACTGAAGCTTTCTTT.

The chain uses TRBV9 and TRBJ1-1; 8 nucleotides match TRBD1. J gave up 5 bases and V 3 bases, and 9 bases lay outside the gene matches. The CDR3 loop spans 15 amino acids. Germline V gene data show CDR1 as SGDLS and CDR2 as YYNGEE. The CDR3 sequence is CASSDTEDRVTEAFF. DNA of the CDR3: TGTGCCAGCAGCGATACCGAGGACAGGGTGACTGAAGCTTTCTTT.

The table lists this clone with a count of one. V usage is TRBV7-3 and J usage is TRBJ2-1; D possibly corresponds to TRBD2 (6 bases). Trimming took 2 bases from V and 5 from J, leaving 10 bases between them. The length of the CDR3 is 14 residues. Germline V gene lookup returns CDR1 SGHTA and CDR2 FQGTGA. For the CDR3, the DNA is TGTGCCAGCAGCTTACGGGAGAGGGACAATGAGCAGTTCTTC. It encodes CASSLRERDNEQFF. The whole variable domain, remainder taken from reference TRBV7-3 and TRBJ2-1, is GAGVSQTPSNKVTEKGKYVELRCDPISGHTALYWYRQSLGQGPEFLIYFQGTGAADDSGLPNDRFFAVRPEGSVSTLKIQRTERGDSAVYLCASSLRERDNEQFFGPGTRLTVL.

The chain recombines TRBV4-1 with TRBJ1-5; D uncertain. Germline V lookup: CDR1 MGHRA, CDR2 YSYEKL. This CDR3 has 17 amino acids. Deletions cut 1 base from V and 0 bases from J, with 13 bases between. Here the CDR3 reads CASSQATGHYSNQPQHF. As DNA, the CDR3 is TGCGCCAGCAGCCAAGCAACGGGCCACTATAGCAATCAGCCCCAGCATTTT.

Here the CDR3 reads CASSEKGGKPNYGYTF. CDR3 DNA: TGTGCCAGCAGTGAAAAAGGGGGCAAACCTAACTATGGCTACACCTTC. The chain carries TRBV2 and TRBJ1-2, with 7 bases aligning to TRBD1. CDR3 length: 16 residues. V lost 2 bases and J lost 0; bases outside the gene matches: 6. In germline, CDR1 is SNHLY, CDR2 FYNNEI.